These 20 T cell receptor beta chains were all obtained from the same sample, sequenced in a study of blood T cell repertoires in COVID-19. Sequencing used immunoSEQ multiplex PCR; TCRdb keeps in-frame clones, though not all of them. The sample records around 170,000 clones, more than 75% being singletons. The sample taken for sequencing was PBMCs or T cells enriched from blood (not recorded which). The origin of the receptors is a woman aged 50 to 65 who had recovered from COVID-19.

This chain connects TRBV3-1 (or the pseudogene TRBV3-2) to TRBJ1-5, with D hard to call. The CDR3 spans 12 residues. Germline V gene data show CDR1 as LGHDT and CDR2 as YNNKEL (reference sequence). Trimming shortened V by 1 base and J by 9 bases, and 7 bases separated the two germline ends. In nucleotides, the CDR3 is TGTGCCAGCAGCCAAGGAGGCTGGCCCCAGCATTTT. Translated: CASSQGGWPQHF.

The chain recombines TRBV28 with TRBJ1-1, with 10 bases that match TRBD1. CDR3 length equals 17 residues. Germline V gene sequence: CDR1 MDHEN, CDR2 SYDVKM. V lost 10 bases to trimming and J lost 5 bases; unmatched junction nucleotides: 19. The chain's CDR3 is CAITPPGQGTGRTEAFF. The DNA of the CDR3 is TGTGCCATCACGCCCCCGGGACAGGGGACCGGGAGGACTGAAGCTTTCTTT. Combining the CDR3 with reference TRBV28 and TRBJ1-1 gives the whole variable domain DVKVTQSSRYLVKRTGEKVFLECVQDMDHENMFWYRQDPGLGLRLIYFSYDVKMKEKGDIPEGYSVSREKKERFSLILESASTNQTSMYLCAITPPGQGTGRTEAFFGQGTRLTVV.

The J gene is TRBJ2-2, the V gene TRBV6-2 or TRBV6-3; TRBD1 is a possible D gene (6 bases). V was cut by 6 bases and J by 1 base, with 12 bases left in between. This CDR3 region has 15 residues. The germline CDR1 and CDR2 sequences are MNHEY and SVGEGT. CDR3 DNA sequence: TGTGCCAGCAGCGGGGACACCCGGAACACCGGGGAGCTGTTTTTT. It is translated as CASSGDTRNTGELFF.

V and J are TRBV18 and TRBJ2-1; D might be TRBD1 (6 bases). V lost 3 bases and J 7 bases, leaving 13 bases between the germline ends. Germline values: CDR1 KGHSH, CDR2 LQKENI. The CDR3 length is 14 residues. DNA of the CDR3: TGTGCCAGCTCACCGACTCGGACAGTTAATGAGCAGTTCTTC. Translating gives CASSPTRTVNEQFF. Full variable domain (rest looked up from reference TRBV18 and TRBJ2-1): NAGVMQNPRHLVRRRGQEARLRCSPMKGHSHVYWYRQLPEEGLKFMVYLQKENIIDESGMPKERFSAEFPKEGPSILRIQQVVRGDSAAYFCASSPTRTVNEQFFGPGTRLTVL.

This clone was detected only once. This chain's CDR3 is CASSNQMRAGAFF. CDR3 nucleotide sequence: TGTGCCAGCAGCAACCAAATGAGGGCCGGGGCTTTCTTT. The chain recombines TRBV21-1 with TRBJ1-1. TRBV21-1 is labeled a pseudogene. The CDR3 consists of 13 residues.

This clone appeared a few times. The chain joins TRBV27 to TRBJ1-5; TRBD1 is a possible D gene (5 bases). Trimming removed 6 bases at V and 1 base at J, with 13 bases between. CDR1 and CDR2 from the germline V gene are MNHEY and SMNVEV (reference sequence). CDR3 length: 15 residues. Written as DNA, the CDR3 is TGTGCCAGCAGGCAGGGAAAGGGGAGCAATCAGCCCCAGCATTTT. Its translation is CASRQGKGSNQPQHF.

This clone was recorded a few times. The rearrangement links TRBV11-2 to TRBJ1-1; 10 nucleotides match TRBD1. Germline-derived CDR1 and CDR2 are SGHAT and FQNNGV. The ends lost 5 bases at V and 5 bases at J; junction bases unmatched: 11. CDR3 size: 16 residues. CDR3 residues: CASSLDRGQTGTEAFF. The CDR3 bases are TGTGCCAGCAGCCTCGACAGGGGGCAGACGGGGACTGAAGCTTTCTTT.

The V and J genes are TRBV19 and TRBJ1-6, with D perhaps matching TRBD1 (5 bases). Germline V gene sequence: CDR1 LNHDA, CDR2 SQIVND (reference sequence). This CDR3 has 12 amino acids. The CDR3 sequence is CASSGMNSPLHF. The CDR3 DNA is TGTGCTTCCTCAGGGATGAATTCACCCCTCCACTTT. The variable domain in full, completed from reference TRBV19 and TRBJ1-6, reads DGGITQSPKYLFRKEGQNVTLSCEQNLNHDAMYWYRQDPGQGLRLIYYSQIVNDFQKGDIAEGYSVSREKKESFPLTVTSAQKNPTAFYLCASSGMNSPLHFGNGTRLTVT.

This clone showed up just once. Other DNA sequences within the sample encode an identical CDR3. The chain is built from TRBV9 and TRBJ1-1; 12 bases are shared with TRBD1. Trimming at V came to 4 bases and at J to 1 base, leaving 2 bases not matched to a gene. From germline, CDR1 is SGDLS and CDR2 YYNGEE. The CDR3 is made up of 15 amino acids. Here the CDR3 DNA reads TGTGCCAGCAGCACGGGACAGGGGGCGAACACTGAAGCTTTCTTT. Encoded protein: CASSTGQGANTEAFF.

The chain uses TRBV5-1 and TRBJ1-5, with D unclear. Per germline, CDR1 SGHRS and CDR2 YFSETQ. CDR3 length: 15 residues. V lost 0 bases and J lost 6, with 13 bases in between. The CDR3 spells CASSLAGVLGQPQHF. The CDR3 DNA reads TGCGCCAGCAGCTTGGCCGGGGTTTTGGGTCAGCCCCAGCATTTT.

The chain employs TRBV11-1 and TRBJ2-6, with D perhaps matching TRBD1 (5 bases). Germline V lookup: CDR1 SGHAT, CDR2 FQDESV (reference sequence). V dropped 5 bases and J dropped 2 bases, with 13 bases sitting between them. The CDR3 consists of 16 residues. The CDR3 sequence is CASSTTSTAGANVLTF. The CDR3 coding sequence is TGTGCCAGCAGCACCACTTCGACAGCTGGGGCCAACGTCCTGACTTTC.

CDR3 in amino acids: CASSLQTGAGNTIYF. The CDR3 region has the DNA TGCGCCAGCAGCCTCCAGACAGGGGCTGGAAACACCATATATTTT. The J gene is TRBJ1-3, the V gene TRBV5-1, with 8 positions matching TRBD1. The V segment lost 4 bases and the J segment 2 bases; nucleotides outside the gene matches: 5. Germline V gene sequence: CDR1 SGHRS, CDR2 YFSETQ. The CDR3 extends over 15 amino acids.

V is TRBV6-5 and J is TRBJ1-2; tentatively, D is TRBD1 (6 bases). Trimming left V 11 bases short and J 2 bases short, with 15 bases between. Germline values: CDR1 MNHEY, CDR2 SVGAGI. The CDR3 totals 13 residues. CDR3 amino acids: CASAGAGNYGYTF. The CDR3 coding sequence is TGTGCCTCCGCAGGGGCCGGGAACTATGGCTACACCTTC.

This chain joins TRBV5-6 and TRBJ1-2; D remains ambiguous. The CDR3 has 13 residues. With 0 bases removed from V and 5 bases from J, the gap between germline ends came to 8 bases. CDR1 is SGHDT, CDR2 YYEEEE, per germline. Written as DNA, the CDR3 is TGTGCCAGCAGCTTGGTGTCGGGGTATGGCTACACCTTC. It encodes CASSLVSGYGYTF.

The V gene is TRBV2, the J gene TRBJ1-2; 9 bases match TRBD1. The junction had 10 bases not matched to a gene; V was cut back by 4 bases and J by 4 bases. Per the germline V gene, CDR1 is SNHLY and CDR2 is FYNNEI. This CDR3 contains 16 residues. In nucleotides, the CDR3 is TGTGCCAGCAGTGGCCGGGACAGGGCTACCTCCTATGGCTACACCTTC. Translated: CASSGRDRATSYGYTF.

The DNA for the CDR3 is TGTGCCAGCAGCCTACGACAGGGGCGAATCTCCTACGAGCAGTACTTC. This codes for CASSLRQGRISYEQYF. The chain is built from TRBV3-1 (or the pseudogene TRBV3-2) and TRBJ2-7; 8 nucleotides line up with TRBD1. From germline, CDR1 is LGHDT and CDR2 YNNKEL (reference sequence). The CDR3 consists of 16 residues. V was clipped by 4 bases and J by 0 bases; unmatched bases: 8.

V gene TRBV7-2 combines with J gene TRBJ2-7; 10 bases align to TRBD2. The CDR3 runs to 14 residues. Germline V lookup: CDR1 SGHTA, CDR2 FQGNSA. The V segment lost 2 bases and the J segment 6 bases; nucleotides outside the gene matches: 4. CDR3: CASSLSGRGGEQYF. The CDR3 coding sequence is TGTGCCAGCAGCTTAAGCGGGAGGGGGGGCGAGCAGTACTTC.

A word on this clone: Other DNA sequences from this sample encode an identical CDR3 as well. This chain links TRBV5-1 with TRBJ1-1; the D is unclear. V was pared by 0 bases and J by 1 base, with 4 bases between. In germline, CDR1 is SGHRS, CDR2 YFSETQ. The CDR3 spans 13 residues. The CDR3 here is CASSLGGNTEAFF. For the CDR3, the DNA is TGCGCCAGCAGCTTGGGCGGGAACACTGAAGCTTTCTTT.

This clone was counted a single time. The chain employs TRBV11-2 and TRBJ2-2, with D perhaps matching TRBD2 (6 bases). Per germline, CDR1 SGHAT and CDR2 FQNNGV. The CDR3 sequence is 16 residues long. Trimming pared 1 base from V and 0 bases from J, leaving 9 bases between. CDR3 loop: CASSLGGGPNTGELFF. Written as DNA, the CDR3 is TGTGCCAGCAGCTTAGGAGGAGGGCCGAACACCGGGGAGCTGTTTTTT.

This chain uses TRBV11-2 with TRBJ2-1, with TRBD1 identical over 7 bases. The germline CDR1 and CDR2 sequences are SGHAT and FQNNGV. This CDR3 contains 16 residues. J was trimmed by 1 base and V by 3 bases; bases with no gene match: 6. CDR3 residues: CASSFSDRVSYNEQFF. CDR3 in DNA: TGTGCCAGCAGCTTTTCTGACAGGGTTTCCTACAATGAGCAGTTCTTC.